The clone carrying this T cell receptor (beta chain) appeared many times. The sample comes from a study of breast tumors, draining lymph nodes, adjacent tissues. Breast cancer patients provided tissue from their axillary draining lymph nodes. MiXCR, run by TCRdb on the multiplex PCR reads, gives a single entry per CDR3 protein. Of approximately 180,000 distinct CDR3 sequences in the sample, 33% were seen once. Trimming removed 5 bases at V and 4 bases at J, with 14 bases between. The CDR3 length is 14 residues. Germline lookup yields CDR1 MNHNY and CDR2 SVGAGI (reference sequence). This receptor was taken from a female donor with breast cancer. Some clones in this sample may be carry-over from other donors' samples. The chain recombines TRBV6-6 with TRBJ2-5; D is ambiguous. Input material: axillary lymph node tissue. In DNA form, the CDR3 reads TGTGCCAGCAGTCACCCCGCCCGAGGAGAGACCCAGTACTTC. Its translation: CASSHPARGETQYF.